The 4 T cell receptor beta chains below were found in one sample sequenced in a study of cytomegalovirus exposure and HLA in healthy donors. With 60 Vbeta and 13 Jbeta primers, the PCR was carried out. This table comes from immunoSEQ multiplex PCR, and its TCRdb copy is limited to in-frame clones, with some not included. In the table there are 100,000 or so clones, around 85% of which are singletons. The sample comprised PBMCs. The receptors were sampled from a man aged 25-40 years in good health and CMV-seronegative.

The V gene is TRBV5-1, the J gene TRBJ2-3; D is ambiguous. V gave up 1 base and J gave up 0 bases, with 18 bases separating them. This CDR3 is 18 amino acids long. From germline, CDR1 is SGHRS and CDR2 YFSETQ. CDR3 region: CASSLYPLGESSTDTQYF. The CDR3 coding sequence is TGCGCCAGCAGCTTGTACCCGCTTGGAGAATCTAGCACAGATACGCAGTATTTT. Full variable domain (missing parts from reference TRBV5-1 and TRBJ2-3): KAGVTQTPRYLIKTRGQQVTLSCSPISGHRSVSWYQQTPGQGLQFLFEYFSETQRNKGNFPGRFSGRQFSNSRSEMNVSTLELGDSALYLCASSLYPLGESSTDTQYFGPGTRLTVL.

The CDR3 spells CASSQAGASGTNHYF. The CDR3 bases are TGTGCCAGCAGCCAGGCGGGGGCTAGCGGGACGAATCACTACTTC. The chain uses TRBV14 and TRBJ2-7; 9 bases are a match to TRBD2. Germline-derived CDR1 and CDR2 are SGHDN and FVKESK. The CDR3 covers 15 residues. Trimming took 3 bases from V and 13 from J; bases not matched to a gene: 16.

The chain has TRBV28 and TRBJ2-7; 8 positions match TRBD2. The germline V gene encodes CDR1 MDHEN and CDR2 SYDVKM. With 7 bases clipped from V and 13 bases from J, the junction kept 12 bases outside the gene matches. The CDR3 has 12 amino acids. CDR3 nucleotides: TGTGCCAGCAACCGCAGCGGGGGTATGGGCTACTTC. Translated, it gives CASNRSGGMGYF.

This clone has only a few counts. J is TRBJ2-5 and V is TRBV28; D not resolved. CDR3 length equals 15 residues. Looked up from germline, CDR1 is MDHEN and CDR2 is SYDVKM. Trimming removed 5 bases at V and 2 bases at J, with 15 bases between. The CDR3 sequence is CASSAITGPQETQYF. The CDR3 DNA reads TGTGCCAGCAGTGCAATAACGGGTCCACAAGAGACCCAGTACTTC.